These T cell receptor beta chains were read from a single sample in a study of vaccination effects on CD4 cells after COVID-19. For these TCRs, the target antigens are not known. Assay used: immunoSEQ multiplex PCR; TCRdb lists only in-frame clones, some missing. The table lists 30,000 to 35,000 clones, approximately 77% of them singletons. Sample: CD4+ T cells from PBMCs cultured without peptide, taken after COVID-19 vaccination. These receptors all stem from a human donor who had a prior SARS-CoV-2 infection. Both conserved end residues are trimmed from each CDR3. Not every row has a clone size; where given, it reads once, few, many or a size class.

length: 13
size: -
J: TRBJ1-2
V: TRBV7-8
CDR3: ASSSIQGALGGYT

length: 17
size: -
J: TRBJ2-3
V: TRBV11-3
CDR3: ASSLRIGSDSASTDTQY

length: 12
size: -
J: TRBJ2-2
V: TRBV11-3
CDR3: ASKVGRNTGELF

length: 13
size: -
J: TRBJ2-2
V: TRBV5-4
CDR3: ASSQDPERAGELF

length: 13
size: once
J: TRBJ2-1
V: TRBV7-2
CDR3: ASSTSGRTYNEQF

length: 15
size: few
J: TRBJ2-3
V: TRBV7-3
CDR3: ASSVDSGRGSTDTQY

length: 14
size: once
J: TRBJ2-6
V: TRBV9
CDR3: ASTTADTSGANVLT

length: 13
size: -
J: TRBJ1-2
V: TRBV20-1
CDR3: SASRVDRGPTGYT

length: 13
size: few
J: TRBJ2-1
V: TRBV5-1
CDR3: ASSRGGTGRNEQF

length: 15
size: -
J: TRBJ2-1
V: TRBV27
CDR3: ASSLSWSVLGYNEQF

length: 12
size: -
J: TRBJ2-7
V: TRBV5-1
CDR3: ASSLGADTYEQY

length: 13
size: -
J: TRBJ2-7
V: TRBV28
CDR3: ASKRQGWTEYEQY

length: 14
size: -
J: TRBJ1-2
V: TRBV6-1
CDR3: ASSEAPISANYGYT

length: 10
size: few
J: TRBJ2-7
V: TRBV7-2
CDR3: ASSSSIYEQY

length: 15
size: -
J: TRBJ2-2
V: TRBV7-6
CDR3: ASSPIRGRANTGELF

length: 14
size: -
J: TRBJ2-5
V: TRBV5-8
CDR3: ASSLGLAGPQETQY

length: 14
size: -
J: TRBJ2-7
V: TRBV5-4
CDR3: ASSFYRGQGGYEQY

length: 11
size: -
J: TRBJ2-1
V: TRBV12-3/TRBV12-4
CDR3: ASSGYSYNEQF

length: 13
size: -
J: TRBJ2-1
V: TRBV19
CDR3: ASRSAGLIGGEQF

length: 13
size: -
J: TRBJ2-7
V: TRBV18
CDR3: ASSPPAGYSYEQY

length: 13
size: few
J: TRBJ2-1
V: TRBV10-3
CDR3: AISESSGGAVFLF

length: 14
size: -
J: TRBJ2-7
V: TRBV5-1
CDR3: ASSPAGTSGIYEQY

length: 14
size: -
J: TRBJ1-4
V: TRBV4-1
CDR3: ASSQGRTGGYEKLF

length: 12
size: -
J: TRBJ2-7
V: TRBV5-8
CDR3: ASSAPQGANEQY

length: 13
size: few
J: TRBJ2-7
V: TRBV11-2
CDR3: ASRNLRGSSYEQY

length: 14
size: -
J: TRBJ2-1
V: TRBV11-3
CDR3: ASSLRRGGLDNEQF

length: 12
size: few
J: TRBJ1-5
V: TRBV19
CDR3: ASSNQRGNQPQH

length: 13
size: -
J: TRBJ1-1
V: TRBV11-2
CDR3: ASSLVAGGYTEAF

length: 9
size: few
J: TRBJ2-7
V: TRBV10-3
CDR3: AISSGGEQY

length: 13
size: -
J: TRBJ1-5
V: TRBV2
CDR3: ASRTDSYSNQPQH

length: 15
size: -
J: TRBJ1-1
V: TRBV21-1
CDR3: ASSNGVHGLVGTEAF

length: 12
size: -
J: TRBJ2-7
V: TRBV24-1
CDR3: ATSDARAGHEQY

length: 14
size: -
J: TRBJ2-7
V: TRBV13
CDR3: ASSLAPGTGNYEQY

length: 9
size: -
J: TRBJ1-1
V: TRBV20-1
CDR3: SARETGRAF

length: 11
size: -
J: TRBJ2-7
V: TRBV19
CDR3: ASSRDRAYEQY

length: 11
size: -
J: TRBJ2-5
V: TRBV2
CDR3: ASSVGVSETQY

length: 12
size: -
J: TRBJ2-4
V: TRBV18
CDR3: ASSPMVSENIQY

length: 13
size: -
J: TRBJ1-1
V: TRBV7-2
CDR3: ASSFLGTGHTEAF

length: 14
size: -
J: TRBJ2-1
V: TRBV18
CDR3: ASSPPSSGLYNEQF

length: 12
size: -
J: TRBJ2-7
V: TRBV27
CDR3: ASSSTGGVYEQY

length: 14
size: -
J: TRBJ2-5
V: TRBV7-8
CDR3: ASSPSLAGGAETQY

length: 15
size: -
J: TRBJ1-2
V: TRBV7-9
CDR3: ASSSKRQGGRDYGYT

length: 13
size: few
J: TRBJ2-2
V: TRBV5-4
CDR3: ASSSGFTNTGELF

length: 14
size: -
J: TRBJ2-5
V: TRBV7-3
CDR3: ASSRSQMGTGETQY

length: 12
size: -
J: TRBJ2-2
V: TRBV4-2
CDR3: ASSQVGVTGELF

length: 13
size: -
J: TRBJ2-5
V: TRBV19
CDR3: ASSIANGGWETQY